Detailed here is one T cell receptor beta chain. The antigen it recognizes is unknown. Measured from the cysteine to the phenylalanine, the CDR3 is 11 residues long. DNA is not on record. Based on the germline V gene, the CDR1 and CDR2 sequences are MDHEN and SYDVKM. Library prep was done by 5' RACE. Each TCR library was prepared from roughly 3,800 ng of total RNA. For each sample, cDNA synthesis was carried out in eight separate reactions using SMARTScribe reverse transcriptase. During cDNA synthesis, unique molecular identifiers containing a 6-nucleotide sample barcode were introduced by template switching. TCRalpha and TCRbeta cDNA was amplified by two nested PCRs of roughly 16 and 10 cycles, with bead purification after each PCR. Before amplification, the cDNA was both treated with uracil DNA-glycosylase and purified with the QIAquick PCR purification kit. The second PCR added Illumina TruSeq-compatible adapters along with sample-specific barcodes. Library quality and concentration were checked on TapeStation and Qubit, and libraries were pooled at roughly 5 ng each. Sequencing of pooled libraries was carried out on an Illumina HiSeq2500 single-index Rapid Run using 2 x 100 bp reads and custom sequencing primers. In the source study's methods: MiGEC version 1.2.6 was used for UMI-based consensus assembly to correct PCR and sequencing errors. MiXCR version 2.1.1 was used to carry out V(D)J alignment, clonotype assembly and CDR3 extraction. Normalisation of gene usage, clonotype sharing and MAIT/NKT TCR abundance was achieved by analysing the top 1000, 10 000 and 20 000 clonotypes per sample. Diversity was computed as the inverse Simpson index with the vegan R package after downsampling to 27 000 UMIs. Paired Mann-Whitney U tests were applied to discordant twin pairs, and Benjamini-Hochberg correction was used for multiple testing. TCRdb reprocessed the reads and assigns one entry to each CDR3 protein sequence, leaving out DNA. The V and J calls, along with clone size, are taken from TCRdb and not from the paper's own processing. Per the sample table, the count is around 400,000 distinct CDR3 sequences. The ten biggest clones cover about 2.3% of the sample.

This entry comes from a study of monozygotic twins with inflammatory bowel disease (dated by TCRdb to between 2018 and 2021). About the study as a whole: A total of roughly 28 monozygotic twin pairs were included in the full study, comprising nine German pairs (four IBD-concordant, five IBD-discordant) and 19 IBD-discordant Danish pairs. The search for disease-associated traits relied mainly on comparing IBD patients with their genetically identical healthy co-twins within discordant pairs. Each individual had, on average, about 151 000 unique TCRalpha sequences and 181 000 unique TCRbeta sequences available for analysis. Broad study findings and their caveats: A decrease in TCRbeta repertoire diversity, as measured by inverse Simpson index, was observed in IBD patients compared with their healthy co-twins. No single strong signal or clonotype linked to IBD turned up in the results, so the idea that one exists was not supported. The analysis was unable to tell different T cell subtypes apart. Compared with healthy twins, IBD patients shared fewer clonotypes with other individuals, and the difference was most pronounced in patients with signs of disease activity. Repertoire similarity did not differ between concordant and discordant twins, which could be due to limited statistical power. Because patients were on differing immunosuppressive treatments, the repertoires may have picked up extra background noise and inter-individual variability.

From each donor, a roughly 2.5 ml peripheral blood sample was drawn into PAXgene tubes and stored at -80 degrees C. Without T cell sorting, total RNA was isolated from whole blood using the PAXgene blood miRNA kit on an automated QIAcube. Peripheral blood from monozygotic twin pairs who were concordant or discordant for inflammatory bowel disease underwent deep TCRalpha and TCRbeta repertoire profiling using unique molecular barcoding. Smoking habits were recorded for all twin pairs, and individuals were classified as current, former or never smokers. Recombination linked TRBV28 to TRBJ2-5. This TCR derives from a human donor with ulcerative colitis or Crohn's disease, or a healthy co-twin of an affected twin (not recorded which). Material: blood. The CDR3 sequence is CASSREETEYF.